The 19 T cell receptor beta chains presented below share a single source sample, sequenced in a study of T cell responses to AZD1222 COVID-19 vaccine. Sequenced by immunoSEQ multiplex PCR; TCRdb stores in-frame clones only, minus some. The sample contains around 100,000 clones, 70% to 90% of which appear only once. The material sequenced was peripheral blood, taken 28 days after the second AZD1222 dose. All receptors come from an adult who received the AZD1222 COVID-19 vaccine.

The gene calls are TRBV24-1 and TRBJ2-1; 15 bases are a match to TRBD2. Germline V gene sequence: CDR1 KGHDR, CDR2 SFDVKD. J gave up 6 bases and V 3 bases, and 2 bases lay outside the gene matches. The CDR3 has 16 amino acids. The CDR3 loop is CATSDGLAGGPNEQFF. CDR3 sequence (DNA): TGTGCCACCAGTGATGGACTAGCGGGAGGGCCCAATGAGCAGTTCTTC.

The chain is built from TRBV12-5 and TRBJ2-1; D call uncertain. The CDR3 is made up of 14 amino acids. Trimming took 4 bases from V and 5 from J, leaving 12 bases between them. CDR1 and CDR2 from the germline V gene are LGHNT and FRNRAP. Here the CDR3 DNA reads TGTGCTAGTGGTTCGGGCCAGCCAAACAATGAGCAGTTCTTC. Translating it yields CASGSGQPNNEQFF. Complete variable domain (other parts from reference TRBV12-5 and TRBJ2-1): DARVTQTPRHKVTEMGQEVTMRCQPILGHNTVFWYRQTMMQGLELLAYFRNRAPLDDSGMPKDRFSAEMPDATLATLKIQPSEPRDSAVYFCASGSGQPNNEQFFGPGTRLTVL.

This sequence joins TRBV5-4 and TRBJ2-1, with D tentatively TRBD1 (6 bases). The CDR3 extends over 14 amino acids. CDR1 is SGHNT, CDR2 YYREEE, per germline (reference sequence). Trimming pared 2 bases from V and 8 bases from J, leaving 14 bases between. CDR3 residues: CASSFTGTIDEQFF. Written as DNA, the CDR3 is TGTGCCAGCAGCTTTACCGGGACAATCGATGAGCAGTTCTTC.

This chain uses TRBV9 with TRBJ1-3, with D unresolved. The germline V and J ends were trimmed by 4 bases and 0 bases, with 14 bases remaining between them. This CDR3 has 16 residues. Per germline, CDR1 SGDLS and CDR2 YYNGEE. DNA for the CDR3: TGTGCCAGCAGCACCGCTGAGGAGAGCTCTGGAAACACCATATATTTT. Translating it yields CASSTAEESSGNTIYF.

The chain links TRBV7-2 to TRBJ1-5; tentatively, D is TRBD1 (6 bases). This CDR3 has 15 amino acids. Trimming shortened V by 2 bases and J by 3 bases, and 11 bases separated the two germline ends. Looked up from germline, CDR1 is SGHTA and CDR2 is FQGNSA. CDR3 sequence: CASSLPGTHNQPQHF. As DNA, the CDR3 is TGTGCCAGCAGCTTACCAGGGACACACAATCAGCCCCAGCATTTT.

The chain combines TRBV7-2 with TRBJ1-2; no firm D call. Germline V gene data show CDR1 as SGHTA and CDR2 as FQGNSA. Between the trimmed V and J ends, which lost 1 base and 4 bases, there was a span of 13 bases. The CDR3 length is 15 residues. CDR3 coding DNA: TGTGCCAGCAGCTTAGGAATCAGGTTCTTCTATGGCTACACCTTC. This sequence encodes CASSLGIRFFYGYTF.

J is TRBJ2-5 and V is TRBV5-1, with D maybe TRBD2 (6 bases). V was clipped by 0 bases and J by 5 bases, with 11 bases between them. Germline V gives CDR1 SGHRS, CDR2 YFSETQ. The CDR3 length is 14 residues. CDR3 DNA: TGCGCCAGCAGCTTGGGGGCGGGACGGGAGACCCAGTACTTC. Amino acids: CASSLGAGRETQYF.

Written as DNA, the CDR3 is TGCGCCAGCAGCCAAGAGGGAAACACCATATATTTT. It encodes CASSQEGNTIYF. The J gene is TRBJ1-3, the V gene TRBV4-1, with no clear D. The CDR3 totals 12 residues. V dropped 0 bases and J dropped 4 bases, with 1 base sitting between them. The germline V gene has CDR1 MGHRA and CDR2 YSYEKL.

This rearrangement joins TRBV28 to TRBJ2-6; D unresolved. Trimming took off 5 bases at V and 2 bases at J, with 7 bases between the two ends. Germline V gene lookup returns CDR1 MDHEN and CDR2 SYDVKM. CDR3 length: 14 residues. The CDR3 here is CASSPDTGANVLTF. CDR3 bases: TGTGCCAGCAGTCCAGATACTGGGGCCAACGTCCTGACTTTC.

The count of this clone is one. The J gene is TRBJ1-1, the V gene TRBV7-2; 11 bases agree with TRBD1. Germline loops: CDR1 SGHTA, CDR2 FQGNSA. V trimming: 4 bases; J trimming: 3 bases; junction bases outside the gene matches: 4. The CDR3 length is 15 residues. CDR3 sequence reads: CASSSGTGGHTEAFF. Here the CDR3 DNA reads TGTGCCAGCAGCTCAGGGACAGGGGGACACACTGAAGCTTTCTTT.

The rearrangement joins TRBV3-1 (or the pseudogene TRBV3-2) to TRBJ2-7, with 9 bases fitting TRBD2. The CDR3 loop spans 15 amino acids. In germline, CDR1 is LGHDT, CDR2 YNNKEL (reference sequence). The junction had 7 bases not matched to a gene; V was cut back by 4 bases and J by 3 bases. CDR3 amino acids: CASSPRLAADYEQYF. In nucleotides, the CDR3 is TGTGCCAGCAGCCCAAGACTAGCGGCCGACTACGAGCAGTACTTC.

The rearrangement joins TRBV19 to TRBJ1-1; the D gene is possibly TRBD1 (5 bases). V was cut by 3 bases and J by 1 base, with 12 bases left in between. Germline V gene data show CDR1 as LNHDA and CDR2 as SQIVND (reference sequence). The CDR3 consists of 15 residues. This CDR3 is CASSMGGQGNTEAFF. For the CDR3, the DNA is TGTGCCAGTAGTATGGGCGGACAAGGGAACACTGAAGCTTTCTTT.

The chain employs TRBV4-3 and TRBJ2-3, with TRBD2 as a possible D gene (5 bases). This CDR3 has 15 amino acids. CDR1 LGHNA and CDR2 YSLEER come from the germline V gene. V dropped 4 bases and J dropped 5 bases, with 16 bases sitting between them. CDR3 coding DNA: TGCGCCAGCAGCCGTGGGCCCCTAGGAGGAGATACGCAGTATTTT. Translation: CASSRGPLGGDTQYF.

The chain carries TRBV2 and TRBJ2-2; possible D gene TRBD1, 6 bases. The CDR3 spans 15 residues. Trimming took off 6 bases at V and 5 bases at J, with 16 bases between the two ends. Germline V gene sequence: CDR1 SNHLY, CDR2 FYNNEI. The CDR3 reads CASSRDTLGTGELFF. The CDR3 DNA is TGTGCCAGCAGCCGGGACACCCTAGGAACCGGGGAGCTGTTTTTT.

The genes are TRBV2 and TRBJ2-7, with 9 bases fitting TRBD1. CDR1 is SNHLY, CDR2 FYNNEI, per germline. The CDR3 loop spans 13 amino acids. Trimming cost V 6 bases and J 1 base; bases outside gene matches: 1. In nucleotides, the CDR3 is TGTGCCAGCAGGGACAGGGGTTCCTACGAGCAGTACTTC. Translation: CASRDRGSYEQYF.

The chain joins TRBV9 to TRBJ1-1, with a weak D call TRBD1 (5 bases). The CDR3 totals 13 residues. CDR1 is SGDLS, CDR2 YYNGEE, per germline. The V end lost 3 bases, the J end lost 3 bases, and 9 bases lay between the germline ends. The CDR3 sequence is CASSAGGYTEAFF. In DNA, the CDR3 is TGTGCCAGCAGCGCCGGGGGTTACACTGAAGCTTTCTTT. The full variable domain, in which reference TRBV9 and TRBJ1-1 provide the parts outside the CDR3, is DSGVTQTPKHLITATGQRVTLRCSPRSGDLSVYWYQQSLDQGLQFLIQYYNGEERAKGNILERFSAQQFPDLHSELNLSSLELGDSALYFCASSAGGYTEAFFGQGTRLTVV.

The chain carries TRBV4-3 and TRBJ2-6, with TRBD1 matching over 7 bases. The CDR3 spans 16 residues. Germline assignment: CDR1 LGHNA and CDR2 YSLEER. The V and J ends lost 2 bases and 4 bases, in that order; junction bases with no gene match: 5. CDR3 bases: TGCGCCAGCAGCCAAAATACAGGGGTCGGGGCCAACGTCCTGACTTTC. Protein product: CASSQNTGVGANVLTF.

The chain combines TRBV5-1 with TRBJ1-1; 10 nucleotides agree with TRBD1. From germline, CDR1 is SGHRS and CDR2 YFSETQ. V lost 5 bases and J lost 6; bases outside the gene matches: 4. This CDR3 region has 13 residues. In DNA form, the CDR3 reads TGCGCCAGCAGAAAGGGACAGGGGTCTGAAGCTTTCTTT. The encoded protein is CASRKGQGSEAFF. Together with reference TRBV5-1 and TRBJ1-1, the CDR3 gives the full variable domain: KAGVTQTPRYLIKTRGQQVTLSCSPISGHRSVSWYQQTPGQGLQFLFEYFSETQRNKGNFPGRFSGRQFSNSRSEMNVSTLELGDSALYLCASRKGQGSEAFFGQGTRLTVV.

The chain employs TRBV6-1 and TRBJ1-1; TRBD1 is a possible D gene (6 bases). This CDR3 has 16 amino acids. The V and J ends lost 3 bases and 4 bases respectively, with 18 bases between them. The germline gives CDR1 MNHNS, CDR2 SASEGT. The chain's CDR3 is CASSDSFTSRGTEAFF. CDR3 sequence (DNA): TGTGCCAGCAGTGACAGTTTCACTTCCAGGGGCACTGAAGCTTTCTTT.